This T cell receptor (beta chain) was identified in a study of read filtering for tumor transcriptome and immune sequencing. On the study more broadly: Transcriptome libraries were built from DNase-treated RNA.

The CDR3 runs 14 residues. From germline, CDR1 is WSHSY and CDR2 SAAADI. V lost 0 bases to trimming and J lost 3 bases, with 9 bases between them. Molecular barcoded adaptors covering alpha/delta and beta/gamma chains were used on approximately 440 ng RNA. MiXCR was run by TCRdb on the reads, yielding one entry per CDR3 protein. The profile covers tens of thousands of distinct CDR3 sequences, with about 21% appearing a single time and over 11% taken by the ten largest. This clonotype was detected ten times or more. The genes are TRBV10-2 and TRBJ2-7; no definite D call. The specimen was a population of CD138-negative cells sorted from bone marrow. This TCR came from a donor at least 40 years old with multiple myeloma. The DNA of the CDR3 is TGCGCCAGCAGTGAGTCATGGAAGGTCTACGAGCAGTACTTC. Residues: CASSESWKVYEQYF.